This TCR beta chain was found in a study of glioma-infiltrating T cells. The germline CDR1 and CDR2 sequences are MNHEY and SVGAGI. V gave up 6 bases and J gave up 0 bases, with 14 bases separating them. The CDR3 runs 16 residues. The iRepertoire nested amplicon-rescue multiplex PCR amplified TCR alpha and beta CDR3s from RNA. TCRdb reprocessed the multiplex PCR reads via MiXCR and lists one record per CDR3 protein. The sample lists approximately 130,000 distinct CDR3 sequences; about 22% were seen once. The TCR sequence derives from a human donor with low-grade glioma or glioblastoma, undergoing nonglioma brain surgery, or in good health (not recorded which). The genes are TRBV6-5 and TRBJ2-2; possibly TRBD1 for D (5 bases). The sequenced sample was glioma tissue, nonneoplastic brain tissue, or PBMCs (not recorded which). CDR3 loop: CASSPREGTNTGELFF. CDR3 coding DNA: TGTGCCAGCAGCCCCAGGGAAGGAACGAACACCGGGGAGCTGTTTTTT.